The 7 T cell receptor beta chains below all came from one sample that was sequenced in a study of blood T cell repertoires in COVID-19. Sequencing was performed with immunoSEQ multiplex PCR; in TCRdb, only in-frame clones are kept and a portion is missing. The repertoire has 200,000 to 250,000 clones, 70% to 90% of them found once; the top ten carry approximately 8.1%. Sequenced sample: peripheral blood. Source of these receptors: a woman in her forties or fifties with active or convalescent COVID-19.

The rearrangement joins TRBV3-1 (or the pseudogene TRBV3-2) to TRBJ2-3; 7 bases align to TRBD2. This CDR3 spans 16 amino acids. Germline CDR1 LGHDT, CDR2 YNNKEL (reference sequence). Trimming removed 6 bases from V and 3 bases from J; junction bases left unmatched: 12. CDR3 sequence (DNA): TGTGCCAGCAGTACAAGACGTGGGGGAGGGACAGATACGCAGTATTTT. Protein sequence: CASSTRRGGGTDTQYF.

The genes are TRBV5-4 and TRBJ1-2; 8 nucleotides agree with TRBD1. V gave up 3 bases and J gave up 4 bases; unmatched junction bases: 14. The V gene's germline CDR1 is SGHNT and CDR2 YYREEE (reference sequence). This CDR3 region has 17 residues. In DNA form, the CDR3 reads TGTGCCAGCAGCTCGGTCGGGGCAGGGGGCTCCCTCTATGGCTACACCTTC. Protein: CASSSVGAGGSLYGYTF.

This CDR3 is CASSLRGGEAFF. The CDR3 DNA is TGTGCCAGCAGCCTAAGAGGCGGTGAAGCTTTCTTT. The gene calls are TRBV6-5 and TRBJ1-1; D not certain. This CDR3 is built from 12 residues. Per the germline V gene, CDR1 is MNHEY and CDR2 is SVGAGI. Trimming left V 6 bases short and J 7 bases short, with 12 bases between.

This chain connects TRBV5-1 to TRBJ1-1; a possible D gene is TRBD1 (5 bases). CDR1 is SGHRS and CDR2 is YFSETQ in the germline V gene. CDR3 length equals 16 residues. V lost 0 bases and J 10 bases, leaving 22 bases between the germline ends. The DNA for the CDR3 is TGCGCCAGCAGCTTGGTATCAGGTTTAGGGTCCGGGGGAGCTTTCTTT. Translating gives CASSLVSGLGSGGAFF.

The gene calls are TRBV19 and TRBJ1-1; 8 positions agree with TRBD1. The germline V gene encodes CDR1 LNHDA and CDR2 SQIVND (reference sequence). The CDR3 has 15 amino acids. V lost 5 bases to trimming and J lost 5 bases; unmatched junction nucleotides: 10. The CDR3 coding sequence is TGTGCCAGTAGTCCTCGACAGGGGTCTTTGACTGAAGCTTTCTTT. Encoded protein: CASSPRQGSLTEAFF.

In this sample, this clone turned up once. The CDR3 sequence is CASSHGRVIAGGDTQYF. DNA for the CDR3: TGTGCCAGCAGCCATGGAAGGGTAATAGCGGGTGGAGATACGCAGTATTTT. The rearrangement links TRBV7-9 to TRBJ2-3, with 7 bases fitting TRBD2. Germline V gives CDR1 SEHNR, CDR2 FQNEAQ (reference sequence). J lost 5 bases, V lost 5 bases, and 16 bases had no gene match. The CDR3 sequence is 17 residues long.

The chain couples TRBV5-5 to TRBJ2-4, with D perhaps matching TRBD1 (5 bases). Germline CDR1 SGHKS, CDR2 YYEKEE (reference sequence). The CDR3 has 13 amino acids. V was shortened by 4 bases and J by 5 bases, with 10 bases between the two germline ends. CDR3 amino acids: CASSPGSENIQYF. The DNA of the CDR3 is TGTGCCAGCAGCCCAGGGTCCGAAAACATTCAGTACTTC.